Presented here are 18 T cell receptor beta chains from one specimen sequenced in a study of T cell responses to AZD1222 COVID-19 vaccine. Only in-frame clones appear in the TCRdb table, and some are missing; sequencing was by immunoSEQ multiplex PCR. The sample shows 130,000 or so clones, 85% to 90% of them seen only once. The specimen comprised peripheral blood, sampled 28 days after the second AZD1222 dose. The receptors were gathered from an adult who received the AZD1222 COVID-19 vaccine.

This clone was seen just once. The V gene is TRBV7-9, the J gene TRBJ2-3; D is uncertain. Germline loops: CDR1 SEHNR, CDR2 FQNEAQ (reference sequence). With 6 bases removed from V and 4 bases from J, the gap between germline ends came to 14 bases. This CDR3 is 14 amino acids long. The CDR3 reads CASSKMGFADTQYF. The CDR3 region has the DNA TGTGCCAGCAGTAAAATGGGGTTCGCAGATACGCAGTATTTT.

The chain is built from TRBV19 and TRBJ2-1; TRBD2 matches at 7 bases. Unmatched junction bases numbered 3, after V lost 3 bases and J lost 7 bases. Germline CDR1 reads LNHDA; CDR2 reads SQIVND (reference sequence). The CDR3 is made up of 13 amino acids. The CDR3 loop is CASSMPGGNEQFF. The CDR3 nucleotides are TGTGCCAGTAGTATGCCGGGGGGAAATGAGCAGTTCTTC. Variable domain in full (rest from reference TRBV19 and TRBJ2-1): DGGITQSPKYLFRKEGQNVTLSCEQNLNHDAMYWYRQDPGQGLRLIYYSQIVNDFQKGDIAEGYSVSREKKESFPLTVTSAQKNPTAFYLCASSMPGGNEQFFGPGTRLTVL.

This clone was counted between two and nine times. The chain has TRBV5-8 and TRBJ2-3; TRBD1 matches at 7 bases. Germline CDR1 and CDR2: SGHTS and YDEGEE. The CDR3 is 16 amino acids. The trim removed 0 bases at V and 5 bases at J, leaving 9 bases unmatched. The CDR3 here is CASSLGAGGWKDTQYF. The CDR3 DNA is TGTGCCAGCAGCTTGGGGGCAGGGGGTTGGAAAGATACGCAGTATTTT.

Comments on this clone: At one end the junction does not follow the germline gene, possibly because of a read error. This chain links TRBV2 with TRBJ2-7; D remains unclear. Per the germline V gene, CDR1 is SNHLY and CDR2 is FYNNEI. This CDR3 comprises 12 residues. In DNA, the CDR3 is TGTGCCAGCAGCGAAGGTGGTTACGAGCAGTACTTC. Protein sequence: CASSEGGYEQYF.

This clone has just one count. This chain uses TRBV6-5 with TRBJ2-1, with a tentative D call TRBD2 (5 bases). Germline assignment: CDR1 MNHEY and CDR2 SVGAGI. The CDR3 length is 14 residues. Trimming removed 2 bases from V and 5 bases from J, with 10 bases in between. The CDR3 loop reads CASSYRGADNEQFF. CDR3 sequence (DNA): TGTGCCAGCAGTTACCGGGGAGCCGACAATGAGCAGTTCTTC.

This clone was counted a single time. The chain couples TRBV21-1 to TRBJ1-4. TRBV21-1 is described as a pseudogene. This CDR3 has 13 amino acids. CDR3 sequence reads: CASSKGGREKLFF. CDR3 sequence (DNA): TGTGCCAGCAGCAAAGGAGGACGGGAAAAACTGTTTTTT.

The chain couples TRBV4-3 to TRBJ1-1; unclear D gene. CDR3 length equals 15 residues. Germline CDR1 reads LGHNA; CDR2 reads YSLEER. Trimming left V 0 bases short and J 5 bases short, with 13 bases between. CDR3 loop: CASSQEIGGLTEAFF. For the CDR3, the DNA is TGCGCCAGCAGCCAAGAAATTGGAGGGCTTACTGAAGCTTTCTTT.

The V and J genes are TRBV11-1 and TRBJ2-1; perhaps TRBD1 as D (6 bases). Between the trimmed V and J ends, which lost 6 bases and 5 bases, there was a span of 17 bases. Germline assignment: CDR1 SGHAT and CDR2 FQDESV (reference sequence). This CDR3 has 15 residues. The CDR3 nucleotides read TGTGCCAGCAGTCCACCCCGGGCAGGGGACAATGAGCAGTTCTTC. It encodes CASSPPRAGDNEQFF.

About this clone itself: The same CDR3 can be traced to other DNA sequences in this sample. This chain joins TRBV6-5 and TRBJ2-7; 11 bases fit TRBD2. V lost 5 bases, J lost 3 bases, and 6 bases stayed unmatched. There are 15 residues in the CDR3. Germline V lookup: CDR1 MNHEY, CDR2 SVGAGI. Written as DNA, the CDR3 is TGTGCCAGCAGTCCCGGGACTAGCGGATACTACGAGCAGTACTTC. Translation gives CASSPGTSGYYEQYF.

The V gene is TRBV6-4, the J gene TRBJ2-7; D unclear. Germline CDR1 is MRHNA and CDR2 is SNTAGT. This CDR3 spans 11 amino acids. Trimming removed 8 bases at V and 2 bases at J, with 7 bases between. CDR3 residues: CASAFPYEQYF. CDR3 sequence (DNA): TGTGCCAGCGCCTTCCCCTACGAGCAGTACTTC.

The V gene is TRBV5-5, the J gene TRBJ1-2, with 9 bases aligning to TRBD1. The length of the CDR3 is 13 residues. J gave up 6 bases and V 3 bases, and 3 bases lay outside the gene matches. Germline V CDR1 and CDR2: SGHKS, YYEKEE (reference sequence). The CDR3 nucleotides are TGTGCCAGCAGCTCTTGGGACAGGGATGGCTACACCTTC. Amino acid sequence: CASSSWDRDGYTF. Full variable domain (missing parts from reference TRBV5-5 and TRBJ1-2): DAGVTQSPTHLIKTRGQQVTLRCSPISGHKSVSWYQQVLGQGPQFIFQYYEKEERGRGNFPDRFSARQFPNYSSELNVNALLLGDSALYLCASSSWDRDGYTFGSGTRLTVV.

This chain connects TRBV6-2 or TRBV6-3 to TRBJ2-2; D is perhaps TRBD2 (6 bases). Germline CDR1 reads MNHEY; CDR2 reads SVGEGT. The length of the CDR3 is 14 residues. Trimming cost V 4 bases and J 2 bases, with 8 bases left between them. CDR3: CASSSTSNTGELFF. DNA of the CDR3: TGTGCCAGCAGTTCGACTAGTAACACCGGGGAGCTGTTTTTT.

Judged by abundance, this clone is medium-sized (0.01 to 0.1%). This chain links TRBV6-1 with TRBJ2-6; the D gene is possibly TRBD1 (5 bases). The CDR3 has 15 residues. V was trimmed by 1 base and J by 1 base, leaving 5 bases between them. CDR1 is MNHNS and CDR2 is SASEGT in the germline V gene. In nucleotides, the CDR3 is TGTGCCAGCAGTGAAGGACAGTCTGGGGCCAACGTCCTGACTTTC. Amino acids: CASSEGQSGANVLTF.

The chain employs TRBV28 and TRBJ1-5; 8 bases line up with TRBD1. V shed 6 bases and J 5 bases; nucleotides not matched to a gene: 9. The germline gives CDR1 MDHEN, CDR2 SYDVKM. The CDR3 has 15 amino acids. The CDR3 DNA reads TGTGCCAGCAGACCCCGGGACAGGAAAGATCAGCCCCAGCATTTT. It specifies CASRPRDRKDQPQHF.

The J gene is TRBJ1-1, the V gene TRBV3-1 (or the pseudogene TRBV3-2), with D perhaps TRBD1 (6 bases). The CDR3 consists of 14 residues. The germline V gene has CDR1 LGHDT and CDR2 YNNKEL (reference sequence). The V and J ends lost 0 bases and 5 bases respectively, with 10 bases between them. The CDR3 nucleotides read TGTGCCAGCAGCCAAGAAGGGGGGATTACTGAAGCTTTCTTT. Amino acid sequence: CASSQEGGITEAFF.

The V gene is TRBV3-1 (or the pseudogene TRBV3-2), the J gene TRBJ2-1; 9 bases are shared with TRBD2. This CDR3 comprises 16 residues. V shed 2 bases, J shed 8 bases, and the junction held 10 bases outside the gene matches. Per germline, CDR1 LGHDT and CDR2 YNNKEL (reference sequence). CDR3: CASSQYRAGGAYEQFF. The CDR3 nucleotides read TGTGCCAGCAGCCAATACCGGGCGGGGGGGGCATATGAGCAGTTCTTC.

The genes are TRBV6-4 and TRBJ1-5, with 11 nucleotides matching TRBD1. V lost 4 bases and J lost 4; bases outside the gene matches: 3. The CDR3 length is 15 residues. CDR1 is MRHNA, CDR2 SNTAGT, per germline. CDR3 bases: TGTGCCAGCAGTGCTGGGACAGGGGGGAATCAGCCCCAGCATTTT. It yields the protein CASSAGTGGNQPQHF.

The chain combines TRBV7-2 with TRBJ2-6; D uncertain. Germline CDR1 reads SGHTA; CDR2 reads FQGNSA. The CDR3 covers 17 residues. V shed 4 bases and J shed 1 base, with 14 bases lying between them. The CDR3 DNA reads TGTGCCAGCAGCTCCTCCAGACAAATTTCTGGGGCCAACGTCCTGACTTTC. Translating it yields CASSSSRQISGANVLTF.